This T cell receptor (beta chain) was documented in a study of Graves' ophthalmopathy and Graves' hyperthyroidism. For the study at large: The stable label applied to hyperthyroidism with no ophthalmopathy within 18 months of follow-up.

Investigators amplified TCR beta CDR3 regions from RNA transcripts. An initial RT-PCR round employing HTBI primers preceded a second-round multiplex PCR. TCRdb analysed the multiplex PCR reads with MiXCR anew, one entry per CDR3 protein. The data hold some 1.1 million distinct CDR3 sequences, with 36% observed a single time. Of note for this clonotype: Its specificity is not known. No conserved phenylalanine or tryptophan is present at the end of the CDR3, so a read error is the likely explanation. The DNA is omitted, as the CDR3 cannot be located on it reliably, and the CDR3 follows TCRdb's listing.

Clinical symptoms, serum thyroxine, TRAb, thyroid ultrasound and orbital computed tomography determined diagnosis. Whole-study results and caveats: A model built from 13 signatures distinguished ophthalmopathy from stable hyperthyroidism with 87.88% sensitivity and 70% to 84% specificity. Blood shared most expanded thyroid clonotypes above 0.001 frequency.

Germline loops: CDR1 SNHLY, CDR2 FYNNEI. The CDR3 is made up of 9 amino acids, end residues included. Sequenced input: peripheral blood or thyroid tissue (not recorded which). The chain has TRBV2 and TRBJ1-5. This TCR was recovered from an adult man with Graves' hyperthyroidism. The CDR3 protein is CASSEALSR.